This is a list of T cell receptor beta chains from one sample in a study of human T cells and chemical hapten exposure. Each CDR3 protein is one row after TCRdb ran MiXCR on the RACE reads. The table lists roughly 84,000 distinct CDR3 sequences, less than 14% of them singletons. Source: whole blood, taken in connection with sensitization to the hapten diphenylcyclopropenone (DPC). The receptors originated from a woman aged 50 to 60 with alopecia areata. Some clones in this sample may be carry-over from other donors' samples. Each CDR3 is given with its conserved first and last residue.

J gene: TRBJ2-4; V gene: TRBV5-5; CDR3 protein: CASSFSPTEETIQYF
J gene: TRBJ2-2; V gene: TRBV6-1; CDR3 protein: CASENDRNTGELFF
J gene: TRBJ2-7; V gene: TRBV11-2; CDR3 protein: CASSSWGGDYEQYF
J gene: TRBJ2-3; V gene: TRBV24-1; CDR3 protein: CATALGEHTDTQYF
J gene: TRBJ1-1; V gene: TRBV29-1; CDR3 protein: CSYRGASEAFF
J gene: TRBJ1-4; V gene: TRBV30; CDR3 protein: CAWKGDRKEEKLFF
J gene: TRBJ1-6; V gene: TRBV9; CDR3 protein: CASSENKNSPLHF
J gene: TRBJ2-5; V gene: TRBV20-1; CDR3 protein: CSARPQRIPGETQYF
J gene: TRBJ2-1; V gene: TRBV20-1; CDR3 protein: CSARDGRPGESYNEQFF
J gene: TRBJ1-1; V gene: TRBV6-2/TRBV6-3; CDR3 protein: CASSYRRNTEAFF
J gene: TRBJ2-5; V gene: TRBV6-5; CDR3 protein: CASRPQGASVGTQYF
J gene: TRBJ2-7; V gene: TRBV30; CDR3 protein: CARGGSYEQYF
J gene: TRBJ2-3; V gene: TRBV7-3; CDR3 protein: CASSSKPAGTTTDTQYF
J gene: TRBJ2-4; V gene: TRBV18; CDR3 protein: CASSPLEIAKNIQYF
J gene: TRBJ2-2; V gene: TRBV7-3; CDR3 protein: CASKMNAGALGGGELFF
J gene: TRBJ2-5; V gene: TRBV5-4; CDR3 protein: CASSLSTGVETQYF
J gene: TRBJ2-3; V gene: TRBV27; CDR3 protein: CASSLDGRSTDTQYF
J gene: TRBJ2-3; V gene: TRBV5-1; CDR3 protein: CASSWGVSGDTQYF
J gene: TRBJ1-1; V gene: TRBV7-9; CDR3 protein: CASSSAVGGQQAFF
J gene: TRBJ1-5; V gene: TRBV12-3/TRBV12-4; CDR3 protein: CASSLQRGQGQQPQHF
J gene: TRBJ2-1; V gene: TRBV5-8; CDR3 protein: CASSFLQGSYNEQFF
J gene: TRBJ2-1; V gene: TRBV23-1; CDR3 protein: CASSQDGPSYNEQFF
J gene: TRBJ1-5; V gene: TRBV2; CDR3 protein: CASSGRHRAPPQHF
J gene: TRBJ2-1; V gene: TRBV3-1; CDR3 protein: CASSQRGARQFF
J gene: TRBJ1-6; V gene: TRBV3-1; CDR3 protein: CASSQAHPPLHF
J gene: TRBJ2-7; V gene: TRBV5-1; CDR3 protein: CASSLASGIPYEQYF
J gene: TRBJ1-5; V gene: TRBV15; CDR3 protein: CATSGRGNQPQHF